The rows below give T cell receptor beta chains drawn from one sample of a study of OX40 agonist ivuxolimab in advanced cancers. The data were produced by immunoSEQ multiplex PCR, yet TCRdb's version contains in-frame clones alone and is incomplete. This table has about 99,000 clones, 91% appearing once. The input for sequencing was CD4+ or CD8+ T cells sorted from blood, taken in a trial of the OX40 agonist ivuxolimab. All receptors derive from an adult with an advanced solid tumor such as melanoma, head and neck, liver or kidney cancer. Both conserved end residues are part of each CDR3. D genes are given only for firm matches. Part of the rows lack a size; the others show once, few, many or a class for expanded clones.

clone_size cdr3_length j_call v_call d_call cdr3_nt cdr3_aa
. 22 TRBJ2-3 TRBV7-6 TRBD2 TGTGCCAGCAGCTTCCGCCACCCGGGACTAGCGGGCCGCACTACCTCAGGTGATACGCAGTATTTT CASSFRHPGLAGRTTSGDTQYF
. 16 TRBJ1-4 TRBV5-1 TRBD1 TGCGCCAGCAGCCAAACGACAGGGACAACTAATGAAAAACTGTTTTTT CASSQTTGTTNEKLFF
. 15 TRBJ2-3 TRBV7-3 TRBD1 TGTGCCAGCAGCTTGACAGGGGGGGACACAGATACGCAGTATTTT CASSLTGGDTDTQYF
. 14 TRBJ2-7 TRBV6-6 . TGTGCCAGCAGTCCCGAGGTTGACGGCTACGAGCAGTACTTC CASSPEVDGYEQYF
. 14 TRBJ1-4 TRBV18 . TGTGCCAGCTCACTCCAGGCAGGGGCGGAAAAACTGTTTTTT CASSLQAGAEKLFF
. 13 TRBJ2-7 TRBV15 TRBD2 TGTGCCACCAGGGAAGGACTAGCGGGAGAGCAGTACTTC CATREGLAGEQYF
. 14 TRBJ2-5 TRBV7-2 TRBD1 TGTGCCAGCAGCAGGGACAGGGGGACGGAGACCCAGTACTTC CASSRDRGTETQYF
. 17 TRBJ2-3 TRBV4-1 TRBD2 TGCGCCAGCAGCCAAGACCCCGGACTAGCGAGCACAGATACGCAGTATTTT CASSQDPGLASTDTQYF
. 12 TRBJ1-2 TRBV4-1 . TGCGCCAGCAGCCAAGAAACGGGAGGCTACACCTTC CASSQETGGYTF
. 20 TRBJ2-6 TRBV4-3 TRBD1 TGCGCCAGCAGCTCGCGACGGGGACAGGGGGCGTTGACTGGGGCCAACGTCCTGACTTTC CASSSRRGQGALTGANVLTF
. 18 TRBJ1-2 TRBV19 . TGTGCCAGTAGTATAGAATCCCAGGGACTTCCAGCTAACTATGGCTACACCTTC CASSIESQGLPANYGYTF
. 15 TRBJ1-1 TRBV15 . TGTGCCACCAGCAGAGATCTGACAGTGAACACTGAAGCTTTCTTT CATSRDLTVNTEAFF
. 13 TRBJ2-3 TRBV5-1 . TGCGCCAGCAGGTCGGGACACCCAGATACGCAGTATTTT CASRSGHPDTQYF
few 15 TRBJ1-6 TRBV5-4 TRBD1 TGTGCCAGCAGCGTCAGGGGGCTCTATAATTCACCCCTCCACTTT CASSVRGLYNSPLHF
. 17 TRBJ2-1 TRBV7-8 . TGTGCCAGCACCTCCCGGCTCGGGGGGCGCAAGTACAATGAGCAGTTCTTC CASTSRLGGRKYNEQFF
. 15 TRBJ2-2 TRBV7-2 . TGTGCCAGCAGACCTCAGGGGATTGACACCGGGGAGCTGTTTTTT CASRPQGIDTGELFF
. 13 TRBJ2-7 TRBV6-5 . TGTGCCAGCAGTTATCCCAGCTCCTACGAGCAGTACTTC CASSYPSSYEQYF
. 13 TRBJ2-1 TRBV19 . TGTGCCAGTAGTAAACCAGGGATCAATGAGCAGTTCTTC CASSKPGINEQFF
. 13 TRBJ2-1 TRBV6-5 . TGTGCCAGCAGTTACATCTGGGATAATGAGCAGTTCTTC CASSYIWDNEQFF
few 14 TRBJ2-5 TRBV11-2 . TGTGCCAGCAGCTTTGCGCTTTACGGTGGGACCCAGTACTTC CASSFALYGGTQYF
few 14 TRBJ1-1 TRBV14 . TGTGCCAGCAGCCCCGGGGGGTTGAACACTGAAGCTTTCTTT CASSPGGLNTEAFF
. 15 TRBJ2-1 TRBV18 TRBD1 TGTGCCAGCTCACCTTGGACAGGGGGTGACAATGAGCAGTTCTTC CASSPWTGGDNEQFF
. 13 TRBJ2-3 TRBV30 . TGTGCCTGGAGAGGGGCAGGAACAGATACGCAGTATTTT CAWRGAGTDTQYF
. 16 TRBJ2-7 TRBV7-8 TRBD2 TGTGCCAGCAGCGGCGGACTAGCGGGTTCTACCTACGAGCAGTACTTC CASSGGLAGSTYEQYF
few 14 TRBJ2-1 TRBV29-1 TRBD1 TGCAGCGTTGCACCGGGACAGGGTTACAATGAGCAGTTCTTC CSVAPGQGYNEQFF
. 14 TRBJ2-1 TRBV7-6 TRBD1 TGTGCCAGCAGCGCCGACAGGGGTGTTAATGAGCAGTTCTTC CASSADRGVNEQFF
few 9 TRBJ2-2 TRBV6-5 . TGTGACTACACCGGGGAGCTGTTTTTT CDYTGELFF
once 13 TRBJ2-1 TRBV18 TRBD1 TGTGCCAGCTCACCACTCAATACAGGGGAACAGTTCTTC CASSPLNTGEQFF
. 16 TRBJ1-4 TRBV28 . TGTGCCAGCAGTTTCCCAAACGGGTTTAGGAATGAAAAACTGTTTTTT CASSFPNGFRNEKLFF
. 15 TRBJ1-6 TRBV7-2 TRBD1 TGTGCCAGCAGCCGGACAGGGCAGCGTAATTCACCCCTCCACTTT CASSRTGQRNSPLHF
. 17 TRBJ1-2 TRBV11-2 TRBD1 TGTGCCAGCAGCTTAGCGAATCTTCTACAGGGGCGCTATGGCTACACCTTC CASSLANLLQGRYGYTF
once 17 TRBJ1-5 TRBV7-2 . TGTGCCAGCAGCTTAGTATCGTGGGCGGGCCGTAATCAGCCCCAGCATTTT CASSLVSWAGRNQPQHF
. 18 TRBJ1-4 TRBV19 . TGTGCCAGTAGTATGAGAGGAACACAAAAAAATGAAGCTGCAAAACTGTTTTTT CASSMRGTQKNEAAKLFF
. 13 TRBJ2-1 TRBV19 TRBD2 TGTGCCAGTAGCTCCCGGGGGGATGAAGAGCAGTTCTTC CASSSRGDEEQFF
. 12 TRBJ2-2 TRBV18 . TGTGCCAGCTCATACAACACCGGGGAGCTGTTTTTT CASSYNTGELFF
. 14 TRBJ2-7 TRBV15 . TGTGCCACCAGCATTGGAGGGAGTCTAGACGAGCAGTACTTC CATSIGGSLDEQYF
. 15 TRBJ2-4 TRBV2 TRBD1 TGTGCCAGCAGTGAGCGGCAGGGGGCAGGAAACATTCAGTACTTC CASSERQGAGNIQYF
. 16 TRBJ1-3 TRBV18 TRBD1 TGTGCCAGCTCACCCGAGCAGGGGGCGAGTGGAAACACCATATATTTT CASSPEQGASGNTIYF